One sample yielded the 18 T cell receptor beta chains listed below, sequenced in a study of blood T cell repertoires in COVID-19. Profiling relied on immunoSEQ multiplex PCR, and the TCRdb table lists in-frame clones only, not all of them. The sample has about 250,000 clones; 65% to 90% are singletons. The sequencing input was peripheral blood. The origin of the receptors is a man between 50 and 59 years old with active or convalescent COVID-19.

The chain uses TRBV5-1 and TRBJ2-7; 12 bases match TRBD2. The CDR3 length is 17 residues. Germline trimming cut 0 bases from V and 2 bases from J; bases unmatched to any gene: 6. The germline V gene has CDR1 SGHRS and CDR2 YFSETQ. The CDR3 loop reads CASSLGQGLAGTYEQYF. The CDR3 nucleotides are TGCGCCAGCAGCTTGGGACAGGGACTAGCGGGTACCTACGAGCAGTACTTC.

This chain connects TRBV9 to TRBJ2-5; 7 bases are shared with TRBD2. This CDR3 region has 15 residues. V lost 0 bases, J lost 7 bases, and 9 bases stayed unmatched. Germline assignment: CDR1 SGDLS and CDR2 YYNGEE. The CDR3 here is CASSVARGSNVTQYF. CDR3 coding DNA: TGTGCCAGCAGCGTAGCCCGCGGGAGCAACGTGACCCAGTACTTC. Full variable domain (remainder filled in from reference TRBV9 and TRBJ2-5): DSGVTQTPKHLITATGQRVTLRCSPRSGDLSVYWYQQSLDQGLQFLIQYYNGEERAKGNILERFSAQQFPDLHSELNLSSLELGDSALYFCASSVARGSNVTQYFGPGTRLLVL.

The chain links TRBV4-1 to TRBJ1-1; 7 bases are shared with TRBD1. The V gene end was trimmed by 1 base and the J gene end by 1 base; junction bases not matched to a gene: 12. The germline V gene encodes CDR1 MGHRA and CDR2 YSYEKL. The CDR3 has 18 amino acids. CDR3 sequence (DNA): TGCGCCAGCAGCCAAGCAAGAAACAGGGGATTTCAGAACACTGAAGCTTTCTTT. Its protein is CASSQARNRGFQNTEAFF.

The chain recombines TRBV29-1 with TRBJ2-1, with D perhaps matching TRBD1 (6 bases). Per the germline V gene, CDR1 is SQVTM and CDR2 is ANQGSEA. The CDR3 consists of 13 residues. V was pared by 4 bases and J by 9 bases, with 16 bases between. CDR3 sequence: CSVALGGWSEQFF. The CDR3 region has the DNA TGCAGCGTTGCTTTAGGGGGATGGAGTGAGCAGTTCTTC.

The V and J genes are TRBV29-1 and TRBJ1-2; 9 nucleotides align to TRBD1. This CDR3 has 13 amino acids. Germline CDR1 SQVTM, CDR2 ANQGSEA. V trimming: 4 bases; J trimming: 8 bases; junction bases outside the gene matches: 8. This chain's CDR3 is CSVGLGTGFGYTF. The CDR3 nucleotides are TGCAGCGTTGGCCTAGGGACAGGGTTCGGCTACACCTTC.

The genes are TRBV5-6 and TRBJ1-2, with a weak D call TRBD1 (6 bases). The CDR3 totals 13 residues. Trimming removed 0 bases at V and 8 bases at J, with 11 bases between. Germline CDR1 reads SGHDT; CDR2 reads YYEEEE. Here the CDR3 DNA reads TGTGCCAGCAGCTTGGACGGGCAGGGGGGCTACACCTTC. Its translation is CASSLDGQGGYTF.

The chain couples TRBV3-1 (or the pseudogene TRBV3-2) to TRBJ2-1; TRBD2 might be the D (6 bases). CDR3 length equals 14 residues. The germline V and J ends were trimmed by 4 bases and 7 bases, with 14 bases remaining between them. Germline V gene sequence: CDR1 LGHDT, CDR2 YNNKEL (reference sequence). The CDR3 sequence is CASSLGTGKNEQFF. The CDR3 DNA sequence: TGTGCCAGCAGCCTTGGGACTGGGAAAAATGAGCAGTTCTTC.

The chain couples TRBV7-2 to TRBJ2-1; 10 nucleotides line up with TRBD2. Germline V gene sequence: CDR1 SGHTA, CDR2 FQGNSA. CDR3 length equals 16 residues. J was trimmed by 9 bases and V by 4 bases; bases with no gene match: 12. The CDR3 region is CASSSGAGGLAVEQFF. In DNA, the CDR3 is TGTGCCAGCAGCTCAGGAGCGGGAGGGTTAGCTGTTGAGCAGTTCTTC.

The V and J genes are TRBV1 and TRBJ2-7; TRBD1, the table's D call, was not compared with the DNA. TRBV1 constitutes a pseudogene. CDR3 size: 16 residues. CDR3 nucleotides: TGCACCAGCAGCCAAAAGGGATCAGGGGCGCAAAACGAGCAGTACTTC. It yields the protein CTSSQKGSGAQNEQYF.

The J gene is TRBJ1-1, the V gene TRBV5-1; perhaps TRBD1 as D (5 bases). CDR1 is SGHRS, CDR2 YFSETQ, per germline. The CDR3 is 17 residues long. Trimming pared 2 bases from V and 0 bases from J, leaving 17 bases between. The DNA of the CDR3 is TGCGCCAGCAGCTTAAGACAGAGCCCAAACATGAACACTGAAGCTTTCTTT. Amino acid sequence: CASSLRQSPNMNTEAFF. The variable domain in full, with the rest retrieved from reference TRBV5-1 and TRBJ1-1, is KAGVTQTPRYLIKTRGQQVTLSCSPISGHRSVSWYQQTPGQGLQFLFEYFSETQRNKGNFPGRFSGRQFSNSRSEMNVSTLELGDSALYLCASSLRQSPNMNTEAFFGQGTRLTVV.

This clone has only a few counts. The chain is built from TRBV27 and TRBJ1-2; D uncertain. V was shortened by 3 bases and J by 8 bases, with 19 bases between the two germline ends. The CDR3 sequence is 15 residues long. Germline loops: CDR1 MNHEY, CDR2 SMNVEV (reference sequence). The CDR3 DNA follows: TGTGCCAGCAGTTTTAAGAGAGGGCCTCTGGGGGGCTACACCTTC. The encoded protein is CASSFKRGPLGGYTF.

V gene TRBV20-1 combines with J gene TRBJ2-5, with D possibly TRBD2 on 7 matching bases. V lost 3 bases and J lost 4, with 12 bases in between. This CDR3 is built from 13 residues. Per the germline V gene, CDR1 is DFQATT and CDR2 is SNEGSKA (reference sequence). The CDR3 DNA follows: TGCAGTGCTAGTAGGGGGGGCGCAGAGACCCAGTACTTC. Its protein product is CSASRGGAETQYF.

The rearrangement links TRBV5-1 to TRBJ1-6; 8 nucleotides align to TRBD1. The length of the CDR3 is 14 residues. In germline, CDR1 is SGHRS, CDR2 YFSETQ. With V trimmed by 4 bases and J by 9 bases, 6 bases remained unmatched. The CDR3 protein is CASSPGTGPSPLHF. The CDR3 coding sequence is TGCGCCAGCAGCCCCGGGACAGGACCTTCACCCCTCCACTTT.

The chain carries TRBV11-2 and TRBJ1-6; D unclear. The CDR3 has 15 residues. V was cut by 5 bases and J by 5 bases, with 13 bases left in between. Looked up from germline, CDR1 is SGHAT and CDR2 is FQNNGV. The DNA for the CDR3 is TGTGCCAGCAGCATTCGGAGGGTTAATAATTCACCCCTCCACTTT. This codes for CASSIRRVNNSPLHF.

The chain recombines TRBV29-1 with TRBJ1-2; D is perhaps TRBD1 (5 bases). Looked up from germline, CDR1 is SQVTM and CDR2 is ANQGSEA. Deletions cut 1 base from V and 4 bases from J, with 16 bases between. The CDR3 runs 15 residues. The CDR3 here is CSVEGAGRLGYGYTF. Here the CDR3 DNA reads TGCAGCGTTGAAGGTGCAGGGAGGCTAGGCTATGGCTACACCTTC.

The chain joins TRBV7-3 to TRBJ2-2, with D maybe TRBD1 (6 bases). Germline loops: CDR1 SGHTA, CDR2 FQGTGA. Between the trimmed V and J ends, which lost 5 bases and 6 bases, there was a span of 10 bases. The CDR3 is 13 amino acids. This CDR3 reads CASSQPGAGELFF. Written as DNA, the CDR3 is TGTGCCAGCAGCCAACCAGGGGCCGGGGAGCTGTTTTTT.

Here the CDR3 reads CASGLVLGSRSDQPQHF. The DNA of the CDR3 is TGTGCTAGTGGTTTGGTACTGGGTTCTAGGAGCGATCAGCCCCAGCATTTT. The chain employs TRBV12-5 and TRBJ1-5; D gene unclear. The V gene lost 0 bases and the J gene lost 5 bases, with 17 bases spanning the gap. Germline loops: CDR1 LGHNT, CDR2 FRNRAP. The CDR3 consists of 17 residues.

This chain uses TRBV2 with TRBJ2-1; TRBD2 matches at 9 bases. CDR1 and CDR2 (germline): SNHLY, FYNNEI. V was pared by 6 bases and J by 5 bases, with 5 bases of the junction left unmatched. The CDR3 has 14 amino acids. The DNA for the CDR3 is TGTGCCAGCAGGGCCGGGACTAGCAACAATGAGCAGTTCTTC. This gives the protein CASRAGTSNNEQFF.